This TCR beta chain was obtained from a study of beta chain features in type 1 diabetes. The table lists this clone with a few counts. Its antigen is as yet unknown. CDR3 length: 14 amino acids. The trim removed 6 bases at V and 2 bases at J, leaving 4 bases unmatched. Per germline, CDR1 MNHNS and CDR2 SASEGT. Study-level findings and limits: In all four CD4+ subsets, TCRB CDR3 length was significantly, moderately reduced in type 1 diabetes.

Reverse transcription of all isolated RNA meant that expressed TCRB transcripts were sequenced. Sequencing was performed with immunoSEQ multiplex PCR; in TCRdb, only in-frame clones are kept and a portion is missing. The sample shows roughly 290,000 clones, approximately 16% of them seen only once. The chain employs TRBV6-1 and TRBJ2-3; TRBD2 matches 8 bases. What was sequenced was naive CD4+ T cells from blood. The receptor's source is a young man with type 1 diabetes. CDR3 residues: CASRVAGPTDTQYF. CDR3 nucleotide sequence: TGTGCCAGCAGAGTAGCGGGACCCACAGATACGCAGTATTTT.